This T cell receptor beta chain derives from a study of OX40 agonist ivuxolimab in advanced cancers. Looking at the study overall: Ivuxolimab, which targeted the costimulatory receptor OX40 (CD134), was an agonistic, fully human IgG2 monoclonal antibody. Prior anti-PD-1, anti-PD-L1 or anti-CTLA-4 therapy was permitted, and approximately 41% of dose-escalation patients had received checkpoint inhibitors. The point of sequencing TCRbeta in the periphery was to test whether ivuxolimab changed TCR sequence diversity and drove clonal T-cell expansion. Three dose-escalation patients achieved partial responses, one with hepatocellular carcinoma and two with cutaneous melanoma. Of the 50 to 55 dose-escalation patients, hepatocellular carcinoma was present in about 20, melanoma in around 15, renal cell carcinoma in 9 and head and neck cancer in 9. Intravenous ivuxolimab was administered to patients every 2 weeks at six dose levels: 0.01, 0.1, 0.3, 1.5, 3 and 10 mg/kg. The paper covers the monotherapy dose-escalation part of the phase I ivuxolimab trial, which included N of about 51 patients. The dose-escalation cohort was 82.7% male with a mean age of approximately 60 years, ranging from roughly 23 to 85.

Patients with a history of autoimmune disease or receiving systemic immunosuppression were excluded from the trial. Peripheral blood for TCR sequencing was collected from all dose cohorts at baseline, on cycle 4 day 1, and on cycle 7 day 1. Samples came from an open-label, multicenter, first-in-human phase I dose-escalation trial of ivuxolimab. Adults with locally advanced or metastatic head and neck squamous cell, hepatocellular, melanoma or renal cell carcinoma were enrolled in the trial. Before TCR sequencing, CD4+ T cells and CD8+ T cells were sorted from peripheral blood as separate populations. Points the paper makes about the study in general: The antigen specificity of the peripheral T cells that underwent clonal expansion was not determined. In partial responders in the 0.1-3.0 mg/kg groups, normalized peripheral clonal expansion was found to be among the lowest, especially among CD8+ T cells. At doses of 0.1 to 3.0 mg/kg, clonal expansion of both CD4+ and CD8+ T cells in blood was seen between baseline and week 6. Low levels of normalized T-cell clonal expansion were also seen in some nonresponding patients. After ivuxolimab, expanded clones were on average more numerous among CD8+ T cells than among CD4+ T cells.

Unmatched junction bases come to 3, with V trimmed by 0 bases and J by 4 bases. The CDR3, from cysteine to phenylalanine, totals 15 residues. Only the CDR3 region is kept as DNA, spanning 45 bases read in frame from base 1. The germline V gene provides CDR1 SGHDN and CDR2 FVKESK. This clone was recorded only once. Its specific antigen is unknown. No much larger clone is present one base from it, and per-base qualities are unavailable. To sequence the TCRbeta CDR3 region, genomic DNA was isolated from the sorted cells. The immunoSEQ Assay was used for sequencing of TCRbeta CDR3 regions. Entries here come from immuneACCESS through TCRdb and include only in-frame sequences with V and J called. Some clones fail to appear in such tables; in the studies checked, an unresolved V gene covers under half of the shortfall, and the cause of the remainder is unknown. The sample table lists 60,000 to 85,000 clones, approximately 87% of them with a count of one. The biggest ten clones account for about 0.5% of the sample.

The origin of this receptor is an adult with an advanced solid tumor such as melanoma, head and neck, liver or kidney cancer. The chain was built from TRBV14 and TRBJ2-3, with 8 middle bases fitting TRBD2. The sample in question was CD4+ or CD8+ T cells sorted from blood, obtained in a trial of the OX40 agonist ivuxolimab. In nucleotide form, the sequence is TGTGCCAGCAGCCAAGATTGGGGACTAGCAGATACGCAGTATTTT. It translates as CASSQDWGLADTQYF.